This T cell receptor (beta chain) was obtained from a study of T-cell reconstitution after alpha-beta-depleted transplantation in children. Unique molecular identifiers featured in how the TCRbeta library was prepared. One entry per CDR3 protein results from TCRdb running MiXCR on the PCR reads. This table has approximately 490,000 distinct CDR3 sequences, approximately 13% appearing once. This clonotype was found many times. This CDR3 region has 14 residues. Germline V gene data show CDR1 as SGHRS and CDR2 as YFSETQ. Trimming took off 4 bases at V and 0 bases at J, with 5 bases between the two ends. This TCR was sampled from a human donor who donated a stem cell graft to a child with combined immunodeficiency. Sequenced material: PBMCs from the stem cell graft donor, taken from the stem cell graft. V and J are TRBV5-1 and TRBJ2-6, with no clear D. CDR3 in amino acids: CASSRSSGANVLTF. As DNA, the CDR3 is TGCGCCAGCAGCCGTAGCTCTGGGGCCAACGTCCTGACTTTC.